The next 20 T cell receptor beta chains were all read from a single sample in a study of T cells in Graves' hyperthyroidism and ophthalmopathy. From RNA transcripts, TCR beta CDR3 regions were amplified. During a first-round RT-PCR of the TCR CDR3, the HTBI primer set was used. TCRdb re-called the multiplex PCR reads through MiXCR, storing one row per CDR3 protein. The top ten hold under 55% of the sample, which has roughly 500,000 distinct CDR3 sequences, approximately 23% seen once. What was sequenced was blood. These receptors all stem from a woman aged 70-85 years with Graves' ophthalmopathy.

This clonotype was counted ten times or more. The chain joins TRBV20-1 to TRBJ2-7; D is undetermined. Germline V gene data show CDR1 as DFQATT and CDR2 as SNEGSKA (reference sequence). This CDR3 contains 14 residues. The V gene lost 0 bases and the J gene lost 1 base, with 10 bases spanning the gap. CDR3 loop: CSARDFASSYEQYF. As DNA, the CDR3 is TGCAGTGCTAGAGATTTCGCCAGTTCCTACGAGCAGTACTTC.

This clonotype was counted only a few times. This rearrangement joins TRBV27 to TRBJ1-4; no definite D call. The CDR3 extends over 12 amino acids. V dropped 5 bases and J dropped 6 bases, with 7 bases sitting between them. CDR1 MNHEY and CDR2 SMNVEV come from the germline V gene (reference sequence). CDR3 nucleotides: TGTGCCAGCAGTCACCCGCATGAAAAACTGTTTTTT. Its protein is CASSHPHEKLFF.

About this clonotype: A much larger clone differs from this one at a single base, so this may be a read error. The V call is TRBV28, the J call TRBJ2-5; perhaps TRBD2 as D (6 bases). The CDR3 consists of 13 residues. Germline V CDR1 and CDR2: MDHEN, SYDVKM. The ends were cut back, 6 bases at V and 8 bases at J, with 16 bases in the middle. Here the CDR3 reads CASSPHGRDTQYF. CDR3 DNA sequence: TGTGCCAGCAGCCCTCACGGGCGGGACACCCAGTACTTC.

This clonotype was counted ten times or more. The chain has TRBV10-3 and TRBJ2-1, with D unresolved. Trimming took 8 bases from V and 5 from J, leaving 13 bases between them. The CDR3 spans 13 residues. Germline assignment: CDR1 ENHRY and CDR2 SYGVKD. The CDR3 region is CAIGRGFNNEQFF. CDR3 nucleotides: TGTGCCATCGGCAGAGGATTCAACAATGAGCAGTTCTTC.

This clonotype was observed a handful of times. The rearrangement links TRBV10-3 to TRBJ1-2; D is perhaps TRBD1 (5 bases). The CDR3 sequence is 13 residues long. V was cut by 0 bases and J by 4 bases, with 6 bases left in between. CDR1 is ENHRY and CDR2 is SYGVKD in the germline V gene. The CDR3 sequence is CAISESTVYGYTF. DNA of the CDR3: TGTGCCATCAGTGAGTCGACAGTCTATGGCTACACCTTC.

The chain couples TRBV6-1 to TRBJ1-4, with a weak D call TRBD1 (5 bases). Germline V lookup: CDR1 MNHNS, CDR2 SASEGT. V was cut by 5 bases and J by 7 bases, with 17 bases left in between. The CDR3 consists of 15 residues. The DNA of the CDR3 is TGTGCCAGCAGTAGGGGAGCCCAGGGTAGTGAAAAACTGTTTTTT. This translates into CASSRGAQGSEKLFF.

This clonotype appeared many times. The gene calls are TRBV10-2 and TRBJ1-1, with D possibly matching TRBD1 (6 bases). Germline V gene lookup returns CDR1 WSHSY and CDR2 SAAADI. This CDR3 region has 12 residues. V was pared by 1 base and J by 11 bases, with 11 bases between. CDR3 in amino acids: CASSELRTEAFF. DNA of the CDR3: TGCGCCAGCAGTGAGTTGAGGACAGAGGCTTTCTTT.

The rearrangement links TRBV3-1 to TRBJ1-2; D uncertain. Germline V lookup: CDR1 LGHDT, CDR2 YNNKEL (reference sequence). V lost 0 bases to trimming and J lost 6 bases, with 11 bases between them. CDR3 length: 14 residues. CDR3 loop: CASSQDTTNHGYTF. CDR3 in DNA: TGTGCCAGCAGCCAAGATACGACAAACCATGGCTACACCTTC.

This clonotype was picked up a small number of times. The chain uses TRBV7-9 and TRBJ2-7, with 9 nucleotides matching TRBD1. Losses at the gene ends were 4 bases for V and 6 bases for J; bases not matched to a gene: 7. The CDR3 loop spans 14 amino acids. Per germline, CDR1 SEHNR and CDR2 FQNEAQ (reference sequence). The CDR3 DNA reads as TGTGCCAGCAGCTACCGGGACAGGGAGCGCGAGCAGTACTTC. It encodes CASSYRDREREQYF.

This clonotype was picked up a small number of times. This chain links TRBV24-1 with TRBJ1-2; D not resolved. CDR1 is KGHDR and CDR2 is SFDVKD in the germline V gene. The CDR3 extends over 13 amino acids. Trimming took 5 bases from V and 7 from J, leaving 13 bases between them. Written as DNA, the CDR3 is TGTGCCACCAGTGCGTTGTTGGGGTCTGGCTACACCTTC. Its translation: CATSALLGSGYTF.

This clonotype has a handful of counts. The chain couples TRBV3-1 to TRBJ1-3; D is uncertain. From germline, CDR1 is LGHDT and CDR2 YNNKEL (reference sequence). V lost 4 bases and J 0 bases, leaving 10 bases between the germline ends. This CDR3 is 15 amino acids long. The CDR3 is CASSLNSPSGNTIYF. DNA for the CDR3: TGTGCCAGCAGCCTAAACAGTCCCTCTGGAAACACCATATATTTT.

The chain is built from TRBV2 and TRBJ2-2, with 9 positions matching TRBD1. Germline loops: CDR1 SNHLY, CDR2 FYNNEI. V gave up 2 bases and J gave up 3 bases; unmatched junction bases: 1. CDR3 size: 15 residues. The CDR3 DNA follows: TGTGCCAGCAGTGAAAGACAGGGGGACACCGGGGAGCTGTTTTTT. Residues: CASSERQGDTGELFF.

The chain combines TRBV20-1 with TRBJ2-7; 7 nucleotides agree with TRBD2. Germline CDR1 reads DFQATT; CDR2 reads SNEGSKA (reference sequence). Trimming at V came to 0 bases and at J to 7 bases, leaving 9 bases not matched to a gene. This CDR3 is 14 amino acids long. The CDR3 sequence is CSARDRREFEEQYF. The CDR3 DNA reads TGCAGTGCTAGAGACCGGCGGGAGTTCGAGGAGCAGTACTTC.

The chain has TRBV6-1 and TRBJ1-1; D remains ambiguous. This CDR3 contains 12 residues. V was trimmed by 6 bases and J by 6 bases, leaving 11 bases between them. The V gene's germline CDR1 is MNHNS and CDR2 SASEGT. CDR3 region: CASSDFRAEAFF. For the CDR3, the DNA is TGTGCCAGCAGCGACTTTAGGGCTGAAGCTTTCTTT.

This clonotype was recorded many times. The chain joins TRBV12-3 or TRBV12-4 to TRBJ1-5; a weak D match, TRBD1 (5 bases). V lost 2 bases and J 0 bases, leaving 17 bases between the germline ends. This CDR3 comprises 18 residues. The CDR3 coding sequence is TGTGCCAGCAGTTTAATCGGGGGTTCAAGGTATAGCAATCAGCCCCAGCATTTT. Its translation: CASSLIGGSRYSNQPQHF.

This clonotype was recorded at least ten times. The V and J genes are TRBV12-3 or TRBV12-4 and TRBJ2-7; 9 bases agree with TRBD2. This CDR3 has 15 amino acids. The junction had 9 bases not matched to a gene; V was cut back by 4 bases and J by 5 bases. The CDR3 sequence: CASSSGLAMINEQYF. The CDR3 DNA is TGTGCCAGCAGTTCAGGACTAGCGATGATCAACGAGCAGTACTTC.

This clonotype has ten or more counts. V and J are TRBV28 and TRBJ1-6; D is perhaps TRBD1 (5 bases). The germline CDR1 and CDR2 sequences are MDHEN and SYDVKM. The V gene lost 6 bases and the J gene lost 10 bases, with 13 bases spanning the gap. The CDR3 sequence is 13 residues long. The CDR3 sequence: CASRSEGRSPLHF. For the CDR3, the DNA is TGTGCCAGCAGGTCTGAGGGGCGATCACCCCTCCACTTT.

This clonotype was seen at least ten times. The chain joins TRBV2 to TRBJ1-2, with 7 bases identical to TRBD1. The CDR3 spans 17 residues. Germline loops: CDR1 SNHLY, CDR2 FYNNEI. V lost 4 bases to trimming and J lost 4 bases; unmatched junction nucleotides: 15. CDR3 coding DNA: TGTGCCAGCAGTGCAACGTTATCGCCAGGGGGGGGCTATGGCTACACCTTC. It encodes CASSATLSPGGGYGYTF.

This clonotype is termed medium-sized. The rearrangement links TRBV11-2 to TRBJ2-5; possibly TRBD2 for D (5 bases). CDR3 length equals 13 residues. Germline V gene lookup returns CDR1 SGHAT and CDR2 FQNNGV. The V end lost 5 bases, the J end lost 2 bases, and 9 bases lay between the germline ends. CDR3 DNA: TGTGCCAGCAGCCGGACTCTTCAAGAGACCCAGTACTTC. Translation: CASSRTLQETQYF.

The chain uses TRBV20-1 and TRBJ2-1, with TRBD2 matching over 9 bases. The CDR3 has 12 amino acids. Germline V gene data show CDR1 as DFQATT and CDR2 as SNEGSKA (reference sequence). V gave up 6 bases and J gave up 7 bases; unmatched junction bases: 4. The CDR3 DNA reads as TGCAGTGCGAGTAGCGGGAGAAATGAGCAGTTCTTC. It encodes CSASSGRNEQFF.